This TCR beta chain was identified in a study of blood T cell repertoires in COVID-19. Study as a whole: The United States, Italy and Spain were the sources of the acute and convalescent COVID-19 samples.

The CDR3 has 14 residues. The V and J ends lost 3 bases and 5 bases, in that order; junction bases with no gene match: 6. The germline CDR1 and CDR2 sequences are SGDLS and YYNGEE. Clinical history reported by participants formed the basis on which cohorts were assigned. Clones were sequenced by immunoSEQ multiplex PCR, and TCRdb holds only the in-frame ones, with some missing. The sample has about 380,000 clones, around nine tenths seen once; the top ten hold around 1.2%. The chain employs TRBV9 and TRBJ1-1, with 8 positions matching TRBD1. This TCR derives from a woman between 18 and 29 years old who had recovered from COVID-19. The sample consisted of PBMCs or T cells enriched from blood (not recorded which). The chain's CDR3 is CASSAEQGGTEAFF. Written as DNA, the CDR3 is TGTGCCAGCAGCGCAGAACAGGGGGGGACTGAAGCTTTCTTT.